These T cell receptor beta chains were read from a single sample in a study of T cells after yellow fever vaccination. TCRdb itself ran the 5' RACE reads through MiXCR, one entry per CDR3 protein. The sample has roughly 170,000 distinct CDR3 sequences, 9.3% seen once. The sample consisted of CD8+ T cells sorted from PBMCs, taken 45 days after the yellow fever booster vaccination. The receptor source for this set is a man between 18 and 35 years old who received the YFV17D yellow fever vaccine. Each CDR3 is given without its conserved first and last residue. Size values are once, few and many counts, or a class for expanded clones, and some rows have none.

CDR3 protein: ASSLEVTAEAF; clone size: -; V gene: TRBV11-2; J gene: TRBJ1-1
CDR3 protein: ASSQDRGDTDTQY; clone size: -; V gene: TRBV4-3; J gene: TRBJ2-3
CDR3 protein: ASSQERHNEQF; clone size: -; V gene: TRBV4-1; J gene: TRBJ2-1
CDR3 protein: ASSFSGTRNTEAF; clone size: many; V gene: TRBV9; J gene: TRBJ1-1
CDR3 protein: ATSDPDRVTQY; clone size: few; V gene: TRBV24-1; J gene: TRBJ2-3
CDR3 protein: ATSDLGQGQQY; clone size: -; V gene: TRBV24-1; J gene: TRBJ2-3
CDR3 protein: ASSRPTGNTEAF; clone size: -; V gene: TRBV7-9; J gene: TRBJ1-1
CDR3 protein: ASSFGTGGDIQY; clone size: -; V gene: TRBV5-4; J gene: TRBJ2-4
CDR3 protein: AISESWQGGTGELF; clone size: many; V gene: TRBV10-3; J gene: TRBJ2-2
CDR3 protein: ASSAAGVEQY; clone size: -; V gene: TRBV12-3/TRBV12-4; J gene: TRBJ2-7
CDR3 protein: ASSRQGQPQH; clone size: many; V gene: TRBV6-2/TRBV6-3; J gene: TRBJ1-5
CDR3 protein: ASSPFIGVNTEAF; clone size: few; V gene: TRBV7-9; J gene: TRBJ1-1
CDR3 protein: ASRGGGTPTGQF; clone size: few; V gene: TRBV2; J gene: TRBJ2-1
CDR3 protein: ASSGPGQGFNEQF; clone size: -; V gene: TRBV12-3/TRBV12-4; J gene: TRBJ2-1
CDR3 protein: ASSSGQHSFSYEQY; clone size: -; V gene: TRBV7-9; J gene: TRBJ2-7
CDR3 protein: SARIRLAGGSSTDTQY; clone size: few; V gene: TRBV20-1; J gene: TRBJ2-3
CDR3 protein: ASSPQGFDTEAF; clone size: -; V gene: TRBV9; J gene: TRBJ1-1
CDR3 protein: SANSNRDTYYEQY; clone size: -; V gene: TRBV20-1; J gene: TRBJ2-7
CDR3 protein: ASSVDRFGYT; clone size: few; V gene: TRBV12-3/TRBV12-4; J gene: TRBJ1-2
CDR3 protein: ASSSTSFHYNEQF; clone size: many; V gene: TRBV4-1; J gene: TRBJ2-1
CDR3 protein: ASSLGTSGELF; clone size: few; V gene: TRBV7-9; J gene: TRBJ2-2
CDR3 protein: ASSIWDSNQPQH; clone size: few; V gene: TRBV19; J gene: TRBJ1-5
CDR3 protein: SARDLGGVYNEQF; clone size: many; V gene: TRBV20-1; J gene: TRBJ2-1
CDR3 protein: ASSLRDRGVETQY; clone size: few; V gene: TRBV27; J gene: TRBJ2-5
CDR3 protein: ASPPGLAETGELF; clone size: -; V gene: TRBV7-9; J gene: TRBJ2-2
CDR3 protein: ASSQAMGQGNQPQH; clone size: -; V gene: TRBV4-1; J gene: TRBJ1-5
CDR3 protein: ASSVGQGLDTQY; clone size: -; V gene: TRBV9; J gene: TRBJ2-3
CDR3 protein: ASRTSGGALEY; clone size: -; V gene: TRBV12-3/TRBV12-4; J gene: TRBJ2-7
CDR3 protein: ASKVRRTGEAF; clone size: few; V gene: TRBV6-2/TRBV6-3; J gene: TRBJ1-1
CDR3 protein: ASSQGLGNEKLF; clone size: many; V gene: TRBV4-1; J gene: TRBJ1-4
CDR3 protein: ASSLTSGVVPSTDTQY; clone size: -; V gene: TRBV7-8; J gene: TRBJ2-3
CDR3 protein: ASSVESGGPITDTQY; clone size: -; V gene: TRBV9; J gene: TRBJ2-3
CDR3 protein: ASSLVTGDVAEAF; clone size: many; V gene: TRBV5-1; J gene: TRBJ1-1
CDR3 protein: ASSLGHSSYEQY; clone size: -; V gene: TRBV5-1; J gene: TRBJ2-7
CDR3 protein: ASSKRDRGDGELF; clone size: few; V gene: TRBV11-3; J gene: TRBJ2-2
CDR3 protein: ASSLRTTNYGYT; clone size: few; V gene: TRBV4-1; J gene: TRBJ1-2
CDR3 protein: ASSVGQGNTGELF; clone size: -; V gene: TRBV19; J gene: TRBJ2-2
CDR3 protein: ASSYAGREMETQY; clone size: few; V gene: TRBV6-2/TRBV6-3; J gene: TRBJ2-5
CDR3 protein: ASSWQGPPSNYGYT; clone size: -; V gene: TRBV27; J gene: TRBJ1-2
CDR3 protein: SARERTSAGDTQY; clone size: many; V gene: TRBV20-1; J gene: TRBJ2-3
CDR3 protein: ASSLVAGLTEAF; clone size: -; V gene: TRBV7-9; J gene: TRBJ1-1
CDR3 protein: SVDVGSSYNEQF; clone size: few; V gene: TRBV29-1; J gene: TRBJ2-1
CDR3 protein: ASSQGTVEETQY; clone size: few; V gene: TRBV4-1; J gene: TRBJ2-5
CDR3 protein: ASTPGGTTPDTQY; clone size: -; V gene: TRBV12-3/TRBV12-4; J gene: TRBJ2-3
CDR3 protein: ASSQEVLTVKGEQF; clone size: many; V gene: TRBV3-1; J gene: TRBJ2-1
CDR3 protein: ASSKGTWGQPQH; clone size: few; V gene: TRBV18; J gene: TRBJ1-5
CDR3 protein: ASSFTTGEVNIQY; clone size: few; V gene: TRBV6-6; J gene: TRBJ2-4
CDR3 protein: ASRYGAGDHNEQF; clone size: -; V gene: TRBV19; J gene: TRBJ2-1
CDR3 protein: ASSQVPAGSSGANVLT; clone size: few; V gene: TRBV4-1; J gene: TRBJ2-6
CDR3 protein: ASSSFLGGGPDTQY; clone size: -; V gene: TRBV5-6; J gene: TRBJ2-3
CDR3 protein: ASSRPPLDGQGSFTDTQY; clone size: -; V gene: TRBV7-6; J gene: TRBJ2-3
CDR3 protein: ASSLLPTSGGSEHRVSTDTQY; clone size: -; V gene: TRBV5-1; J gene: TRBJ2-3
CDR3 protein: ASSPARIYQPQH; clone size: -; V gene: TRBV12-3/TRBV12-4; J gene: TRBJ1-5
CDR3 protein: ASSYTGDYGYT; clone size: -; V gene: TRBV6-5; J gene: TRBJ1-2
CDR3 protein: ASRRRTGGYGYT; clone size: few; V gene: TRBV6-5; J gene: TRBJ1-2
CDR3 protein: ASGRGSPLH; clone size: few; V gene: TRBV6-2/TRBV6-3; J gene: TRBJ1-6
CDR3 protein: ATSDGLKRSYNEQF; clone size: -; V gene: TRBV24-1; J gene: TRBJ2-1
CDR3 protein: ASSPSSGQNTGELF; clone size: -; V gene: TRBV5-1; J gene: TRBJ2-2
CDR3 protein: ASMLSGGEQF; clone size: few; V gene: TRBV12-3/TRBV12-4; J gene: TRBJ2-1